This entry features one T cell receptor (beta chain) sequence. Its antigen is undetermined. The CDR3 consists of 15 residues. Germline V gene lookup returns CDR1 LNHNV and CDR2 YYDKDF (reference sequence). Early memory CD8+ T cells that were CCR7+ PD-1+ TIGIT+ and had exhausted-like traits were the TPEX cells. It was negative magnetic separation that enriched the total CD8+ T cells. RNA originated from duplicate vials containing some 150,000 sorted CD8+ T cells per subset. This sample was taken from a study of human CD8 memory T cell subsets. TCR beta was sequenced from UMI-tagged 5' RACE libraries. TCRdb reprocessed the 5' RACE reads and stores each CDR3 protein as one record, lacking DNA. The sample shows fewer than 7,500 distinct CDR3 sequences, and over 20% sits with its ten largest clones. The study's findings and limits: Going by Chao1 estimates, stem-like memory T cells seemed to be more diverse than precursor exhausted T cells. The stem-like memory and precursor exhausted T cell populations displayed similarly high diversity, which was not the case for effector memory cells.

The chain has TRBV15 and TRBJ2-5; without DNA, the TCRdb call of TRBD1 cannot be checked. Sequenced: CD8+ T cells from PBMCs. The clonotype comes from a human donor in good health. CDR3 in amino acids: CATSRAGDRGETQYF.